Described below is a single TCR beta chain sequence and its context. The CDR3 contains 9 residues. Self-reported history from a screening survey and questionnaire set each donor's cohort. The entry originates in a study of blood T cell repertoires in COVID-19. Turning to the study itself: The United States, Italy and Spain supplied acute and convalescent COVID-19 samples.

Assay: immunoSEQ multiplex PCR; the TCRdb copy retains only in-frame clones and omits some. The sample includes about 360,000 clones, roughly 90% of them seen just once. The sequenced sample was PBMCs or T cells enriched from blood (not recorded which). This clonotype originated in a middle-aged woman with acute COVID-19. This chain connects TRBV21-1 to TRBJ2-5; TRBD2 is the table's D call and was not checked against the DNA. TRBV21-1 is a pseudogene segment. The CDR3 DNA reads TGTGCCAGCAGCAAGTGCGGGGACTTC. It specifies CASSKCGDF.